This passage covers 21 T cell receptor beta chains from one sample sequenced in a study of T-cell reconstitution after alpha-beta-depleted transplantation in children. The TCRbeta library was prepared with unique molecular identifiers. Each CDR3 protein gets one entry after TCRdb re-called the PCR reads with MiXCR. The sample shows some 290,000 distinct CDR3 sequences, approximately 9.6% of them seen only once. The material was PBMCs from the stem cell graft donor, obtained from the stem cell graft. These receptors originate from a human donor who donated a stem cell graft to a child with SCID.

The CDR3 region has the DNA TGCAGCGCCAGGGGAGGGTTCGGGGATACGCAGTATTTT. Translated: CSARGGFGDTQYF. V usage is TRBV29-1 and J usage is TRBJ2-3; a possible D gene is TRBD2 (7 bases). The CDR3 covers 13 residues. The germline gives CDR1 SQVTM, CDR2 ANQGSEA. V shed 7 bases and J shed 6 bases, with 17 bases lying between them.

This clonotype appeared a few times. The chain recombines TRBV6-1 with TRBJ2-1; 11 bases fit TRBD1. With V trimmed by 6 bases and J by 9 bases, 10 bases remained unmatched. CDR3 size: 15 residues. Germline CDR1 MNHNS, CDR2 SASEGT. In DNA form, the CDR3 reads TGTGCCAGCAGCTTCGGACAGGGGGCTCGGAGTGAGCAGTTCTTC. This codes for CASSFGQGARSEQFF.

This clonotype has only a few counts. This chain connects TRBV20-1 to TRBJ2-7, with D perhaps TRBD1 (6 bases). Per the germline V gene, CDR1 is DFQATT and CDR2 is SNEGSKA (reference sequence). The CDR3 runs 13 residues. Trimming took 1 base from V and 3 from J, leaving 10 bases between them. In nucleotides, the CDR3 is TGCAGTGCTAGAGTCCCAGGGGTCTACGAGCAGTACTTC. It encodes CSARVPGVYEQYF.

This clonotype was observed a few times. The chain employs TRBV7-9 and TRBJ1-5; D unclear. Germline V gene sequence: CDR1 SEHNR, CDR2 FQNEAQ (reference sequence). The CDR3 loop spans 15 amino acids. The V gene lost 0 bases and the J gene lost 2 bases, with 8 bases spanning the gap. The CDR3 loop is CASSLAHGGNQPQHF. The CDR3 DNA follows: TGTGCCAGCAGCTTAGCGCACGGGGGCAATCAGCCCCAGCATTTT.

There are a few counts of this clonotype. The J gene is TRBJ1-2, the V gene TRBV29-1; the D gene is possibly TRBD1 (6 bases). From germline, CDR1 is SQVTM and CDR2 ANQGSEA. Trimming stripped 5 bases from V and 4 bases from J, with 17 bases between. The CDR3 covers 14 residues. As DNA, the CDR3 is TGCAGCGTTCAAGCCAACACAGGGTTCTATGGCTACACCTTC. Translation: CSVQANTGFYGYTF.

This clonotype was counted between two and nine times. The rearrangement links TRBV10-3 to TRBJ2-1, with D perhaps matching TRBD1 or TRBD2 (6 bases each). Trimming cost V 5 bases and J 7 bases, with 21 bases left between them. Germline values: CDR1 ENHRY, CDR2 SYGVKD. CDR3 length: 16 amino acids. CDR3 sequence (DNA): TGTGCCATCAGTAACTTCGAAGGGGGGCGAAGGAATGAGCAGTTCTTC. Translation: CAISNFEGGRRNEQFF.

This clonotype has ten or more counts. The chain is built from TRBV6-4 and TRBJ2-7, with 7 nucleotides matching TRBD2. Trimming took 3 bases from V and 3 from J; bases not matched to a gene: 8. Germline V gene lookup returns CDR1 MRHNA and CDR2 SNTAGT. This CDR3 region has 15 residues. Written as DNA, the CDR3 is TGTGCCAGCAGTGAATATAGCGGGCCAAACTACGAGCAGTACTTC. Amino acid sequence: CASSEYSGPNYEQYF.

This clonotype was observed a few times. The J gene is TRBJ2-3, the V gene TRBV2; 9 bases match TRBD2. Germline loops: CDR1 SNHLY, CDR2 FYNNEI. J was trimmed by 6 bases and V by 4 bases; bases with no gene match: 8. The CDR3 loop spans 15 amino acids. CDR3 in amino acids: CASSARRGGPDTQYF. Here the CDR3 DNA reads TGTGCCAGCAGTGCAAGGCGGGGGGGCCCGGATACGCAGTATTTT. The full variable domain, in which reference TRBV2 and TRBJ2-3 provide the parts outside the CDR3, is EPEVTQTPSHQVTQMGQEVILRCVPISNHLYFYWYRQILGQKVEFLVSFYNNEISEKSEIFDDQFSVERPDGSNFTLKIRSTKLEDSAMYFCASSARRGGPDTQYFGPGTRLTVL.

The V gene is TRBV10-2, the J gene TRBJ1-4; D remains unclear. The CDR3 totals 16 residues. The V end was cut by 8 bases, the J end by 7 bases, with 23 bases between. Germline CDR1 and CDR2: WSHSY and SAAADI. The CDR3 nucleotides are TGCGCCAGCCCAGTCACCGGGCCCCCGAGCGCTGAAAAACTGTTTTTT. Amino acids: CASPVTGPPSAEKLFF.

The V call is TRBV5-1, the J call TRBJ2-7, with a weak D call TRBD1 (6 bases). The V and J ends lost 1 base and 4 bases respectively, with 18 bases between them. Germline loops: CDR1 SGHRS, CDR2 YFSETQ. The CDR3 spans 16 residues. The CDR3 bases are TGCGCCAGCAGCTTGTCGGGGACACCAGGGGATTACGAGCAGTACTTC. Translation gives CASSLSGTPGDYEQYF.

This clonotype was counted between two and nine times. The J gene is TRBJ1-2, the V gene TRBV5-4, with unresolved D. CDR1 and CDR2 from the germline V gene are SGHNT and YYREEE (reference sequence). The CDR3 contains 12 residues. The V end lost 3 bases, the J end lost 8 bases, and 11 bases lay between the germline ends. CDR3 sequence: CASSSPMVGYTF. The CDR3 DNA follows: TGTGCCAGCAGCTCCCCCATGGTCGGCTACACCTTC.

Only a few counts were recorded for this clonotype. The V gene is TRBV27, the J gene TRBJ2-3; a weak D match, TRBD1 (6 bases). Germline CDR1 reads MNHEY; CDR2 reads SMNVEV (reference sequence). V was cut by 7 bases and J by 6 bases, with 20 bases left in between. The CDR3 loop spans 15 amino acids. The CDR3 sequence is CASTTGGQGWDTQYF. The CDR3 nucleotides are TGTGCCAGCACCACCGGCGGGCAGGGGTGGGATACGCAGTATTTT.

This clonotype has more than one count but fewer than ten. This rearrangement joins TRBV9 to TRBJ1-4; a possible D gene is TRBD1 (6 bases). Trimming cost V 4 bases and J 8 bases, with 15 bases left between them. This CDR3 is built from 14 residues. The germline V gene has CDR1 SGDLS and CDR2 YYNGEE. In DNA form, the CDR3 reads TGTGCCAGCAGCCGCGGCCCGGGGGCGGAAAAACTGTTTTTT. Its protein is CASSRGPGAEKLFF.

The V and J genes are TRBV7-9 and TRBJ1-4, with TRBD1 identical over 9 bases. The germline gives CDR1 SEHNR, CDR2 FQNEAQ (reference sequence). After removal of 5 bases from V and 7 bases from J, the junction contained 5 bases not matched to a gene. The CDR3 is 14 amino acids. The CDR3 nucleotides read TGTGCCAGCAGCCAGGGACAGGGTGGTGAAAAACTGTTTTTT. Protein: CASSQGQGGEKLFF.

This chain links TRBV5-4 with TRBJ1-2; D may be TRBD1 (6 bases). The CDR3 contains 16 residues. Trimming took off 4 bases at V and 2 bases at J, with 18 bases between the two ends. Germline V lookup: CDR1 SGHNT, CDR2 YYREEE (reference sequence). CDR3 coding DNA: TGTGCCAGCAGCCGACCCGGGGGCTCCCACAACTATGGCTACACCTTC. Translation: CASSRPGGSHNYGYTF.

This clonotype was seen just once. The chain is built from TRBV13 and TRBJ2-7; no firm D call. Germline V gene data show CDR1 as PRHDT and CDR2 as FYEKMQ (reference sequence). With 0 bases removed from V and 3 bases from J, the gap between germline ends came to 6 bases. This CDR3 is built from 13 residues. Written as DNA, the CDR3 is TGTGCCAGCAGCTTAGGCTACGGCTACGAGCAGTACTTC. It is translated as CASSLGYGYEQYF. Drawing the rest from reference TRBV13 and TRBJ2-7, the complete variable domain is AAGVIQSPRHLIKEKRETATLKCYPIPRHDTVYWYQQGPGQDPQFLISFYEKMQSDKGSIPDRFSAQQFSDYHSELNMSSLELGDSALYFCASSLGYGYEQYFGPGTRLTVT.

This sequence joins TRBV5-1 and TRBJ2-7; 7 positions match TRBD1. CDR1 SGHRS and CDR2 YFSETQ come from the germline V gene. V shed 4 bases, J shed 5 bases, and the junction held 12 bases outside the gene matches. The CDR3 is made up of 15 amino acids. CDR3 in amino acids: CASSVQLTGRNEQYF. CDR3 coding DNA: TGCGCCAGCAGCGTGCAGTTGACAGGGCGCAACGAGCAGTACTTC.

This chain uses TRBV9 with TRBJ2-3, with D perhaps matching TRBD1 (7 bases). Per the germline V gene, CDR1 is SGDLS and CDR2 is YYNGEE. There are 16 residues in the CDR3. Deletions cut 2 bases from V and 0 bases from J, with 13 bases between. The CDR3 is CASSVRDRDSTDTQYF. In nucleotides, the CDR3 is TGTGCCAGCAGCGTGCGGGACAGAGATAGCACAGATACGCAGTATTTT.

The chain carries TRBV19 and TRBJ1-5; TRBD1 aligns across 9 bases. The CDR3 is made up of 15 amino acids. Germline V lookup: CDR1 LNHDA, CDR2 SQIVND (reference sequence). J lost 1 base, V lost 9 bases, and 7 bases had no gene match. Written as DNA, the CDR3 is TGTGCCAGCCGACAGGGGGAGGAGAGCAATCAGCCCCAGCATTTT. This translates into CASRQGEESNQPQHF.

This clonotype was picked up many times. The rearrangement joins TRBV10-2 to TRBJ2-5; D gene unclear. Trimming pared 7 bases from V and 5 bases from J, leaving 14 bases between. The CDR3 is 13 amino acids. Germline values: CDR1 WSHSY, CDR2 SAAADI. The DNA of the CDR3 is TGCGCCAGCACGAGGACCAGGAAGGAGACCCAGTACTTC. It yields the protein CASTRTRKETQYF.

A few counts support this clonotype. The rearrangement joins TRBV7-8 to TRBJ2-3; 12 bases map to TRBD2. The J segment lost 3 bases and the V segment lost 5 bases, leaving 9 bases of the junction unmatched. This CDR3 contains 17 residues. Germline V gene lookup returns CDR1 SGHVS and CDR2 FQNEAQ. CDR3 sequence: CASSVPSGGAYTDTQYF. As DNA, the CDR3 is TGTGCCAGCAGCGTACCTAGCGGGGGGGCCTATACAGATACGCAGTATTTT.